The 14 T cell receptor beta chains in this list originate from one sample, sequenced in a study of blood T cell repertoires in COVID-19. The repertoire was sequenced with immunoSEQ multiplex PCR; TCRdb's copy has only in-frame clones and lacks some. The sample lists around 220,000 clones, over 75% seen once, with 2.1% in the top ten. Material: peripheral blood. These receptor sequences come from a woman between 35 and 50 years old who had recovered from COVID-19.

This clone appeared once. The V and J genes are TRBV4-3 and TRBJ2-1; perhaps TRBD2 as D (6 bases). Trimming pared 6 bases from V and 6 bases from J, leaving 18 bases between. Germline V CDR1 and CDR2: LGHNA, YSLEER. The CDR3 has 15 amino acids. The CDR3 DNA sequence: TGCGCCAGCAGTCTAGAGATAGGGACTCTCAATGAGCAGTTCTTC. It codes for CASSLEIGTLNEQFF.

CDR3 region: CASSRGTSNTGELFF. As DNA, the CDR3 is TGTGCCAGCAGCCGCGGGACTTCAAACACCGGGGAGCTGTTTTTT. The gene calls are TRBV6-6 and TRBJ2-2; D is possibly TRBD2 (6 bases). Germline CDR1 and CDR2: MNHNY and SVGAGI (reference sequence). The CDR3 is made up of 15 amino acids. The ends were cut back, 6 bases at V and 2 bases at J, with 13 bases in the middle.

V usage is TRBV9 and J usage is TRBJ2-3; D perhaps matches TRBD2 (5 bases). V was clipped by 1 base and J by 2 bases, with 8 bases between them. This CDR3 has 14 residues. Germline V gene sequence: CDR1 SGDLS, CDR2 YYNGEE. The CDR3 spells CASSVSGLTDTQYF. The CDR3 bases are TGTGCCAGCAGCGTATCAGGACTCACAGATACGCAGTATTTT.

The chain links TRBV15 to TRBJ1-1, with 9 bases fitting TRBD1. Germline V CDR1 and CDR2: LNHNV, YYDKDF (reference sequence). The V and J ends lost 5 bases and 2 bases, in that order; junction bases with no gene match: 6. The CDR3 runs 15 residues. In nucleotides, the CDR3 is TGTGCCACCAGCCGCCCGGGACAGGGCAACACTGAAGCTTTCTTT. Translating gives CATSRPGQGNTEAFF.

Written as DNA, the CDR3 is TGTGCCAGCAGTACGGGACAGACGGGGATTAAGTACTTC. This encodes CASSTGQTGIKYF. The genes are TRBV6-2 or TRBV6-3 and TRBJ2-7, with 7 bases identical to TRBD1. This CDR3 has 13 amino acids. Germline CDR1 reads MNHEY; CDR2 reads SVGEGT. J was trimmed by 11 bases and V by 5 bases; bases with no gene match: 12.

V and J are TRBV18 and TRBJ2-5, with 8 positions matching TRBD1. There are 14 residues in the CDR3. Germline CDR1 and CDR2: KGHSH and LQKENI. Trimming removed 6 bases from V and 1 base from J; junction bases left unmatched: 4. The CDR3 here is CASSLGQVQETQYF. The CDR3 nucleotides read TGTGCCAGCTCCCTGGGACAGGTCCAAGAGACCCAGTACTTC.

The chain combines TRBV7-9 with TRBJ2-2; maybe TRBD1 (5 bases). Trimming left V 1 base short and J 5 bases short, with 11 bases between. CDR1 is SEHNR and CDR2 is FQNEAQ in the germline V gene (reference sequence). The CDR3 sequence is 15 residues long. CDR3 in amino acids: CASSLGQGRTGELFF. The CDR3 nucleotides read TGTGCCAGCAGCTTAGGGCAGGGTCGAACCGGGGAGCTGTTTTTT.

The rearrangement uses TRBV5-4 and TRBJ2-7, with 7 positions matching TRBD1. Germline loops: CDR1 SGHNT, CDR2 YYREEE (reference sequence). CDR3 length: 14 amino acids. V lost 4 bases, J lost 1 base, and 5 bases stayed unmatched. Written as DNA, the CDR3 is TGTGCCAGCAGCCCAGGGGGAGAGTCCTACGAGCAGTACTTC. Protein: CASSPGGESYEQYF.

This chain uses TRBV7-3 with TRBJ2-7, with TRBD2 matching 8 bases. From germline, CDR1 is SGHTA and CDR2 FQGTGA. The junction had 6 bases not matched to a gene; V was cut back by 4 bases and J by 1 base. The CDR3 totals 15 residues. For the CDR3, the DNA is TGTGCCAGCAGCTCCGAAGCGGGAGCTTCCTACGAGCAGTACTTC. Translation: CASSSEAGASYEQYF. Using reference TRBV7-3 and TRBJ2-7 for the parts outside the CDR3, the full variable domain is GAGVSQTPSNKVTEKGKYVELRCDPISGHTALYWYRQSLGQGPEFLIYFQGTGAADDSGLPNDRFFAVRPEGSVSTLKIQRTERGDSAVYLCASSSEAGASYEQYFGPGTRLTVT.

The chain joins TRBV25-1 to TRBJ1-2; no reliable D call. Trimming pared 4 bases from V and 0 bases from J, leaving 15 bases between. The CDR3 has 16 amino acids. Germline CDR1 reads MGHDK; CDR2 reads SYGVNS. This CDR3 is CASSGIHPGSNYGYTF. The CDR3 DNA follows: TGTGCCAGCAGTGGAATTCACCCGGGATCTAACTATGGCTACACCTTC.

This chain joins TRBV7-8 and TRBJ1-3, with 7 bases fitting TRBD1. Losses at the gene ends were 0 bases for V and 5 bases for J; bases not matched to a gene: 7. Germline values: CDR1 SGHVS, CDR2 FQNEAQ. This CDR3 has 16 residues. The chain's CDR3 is CASSLAATGRRNTIYF. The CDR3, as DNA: TGTGCCAGCAGCTTAGCAGCGACAGGGAGGCGAAACACCATATATTTT.

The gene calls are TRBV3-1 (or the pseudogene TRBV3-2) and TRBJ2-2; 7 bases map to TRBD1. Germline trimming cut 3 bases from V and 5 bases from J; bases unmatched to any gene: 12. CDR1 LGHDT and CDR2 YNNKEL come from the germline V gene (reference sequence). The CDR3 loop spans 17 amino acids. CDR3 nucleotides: TGTGCCAGCAGCCACCACGACAGGGTGGCGGTGACCGGGGAGCTGTTTTTT. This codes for CASSHHDRVAVTGELFF.

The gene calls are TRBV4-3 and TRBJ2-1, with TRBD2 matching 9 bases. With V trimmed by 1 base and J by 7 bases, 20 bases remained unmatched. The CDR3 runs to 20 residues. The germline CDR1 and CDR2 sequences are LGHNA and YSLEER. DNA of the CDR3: TGCGCCAGCAGCCAAGGGGCTAGCGGGGAGGCGTCCCGGCGGTGGAATGAGCAGTTCTTC. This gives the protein CASSQGASGEASRRWNEQFF.

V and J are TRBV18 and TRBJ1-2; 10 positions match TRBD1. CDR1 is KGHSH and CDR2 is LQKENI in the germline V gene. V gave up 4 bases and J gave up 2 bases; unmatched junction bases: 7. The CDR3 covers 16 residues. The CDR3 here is CASSRQGAQANYGYTF. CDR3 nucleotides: TGTGCCAGCTCACGACAGGGGGCGCAGGCCAACTATGGCTACACCTTC. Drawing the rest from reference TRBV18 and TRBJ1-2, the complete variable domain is NAGVMQNPRHLVRRRGQEARLRCSPMKGHSHVYWYRQLPEEGLKFMVYLQKENIIDESGMPKERFSAEFPKEGPSILRIQQVVRGDSAAYFCASSRQGAQANYGYTFGSGTRLTVV.